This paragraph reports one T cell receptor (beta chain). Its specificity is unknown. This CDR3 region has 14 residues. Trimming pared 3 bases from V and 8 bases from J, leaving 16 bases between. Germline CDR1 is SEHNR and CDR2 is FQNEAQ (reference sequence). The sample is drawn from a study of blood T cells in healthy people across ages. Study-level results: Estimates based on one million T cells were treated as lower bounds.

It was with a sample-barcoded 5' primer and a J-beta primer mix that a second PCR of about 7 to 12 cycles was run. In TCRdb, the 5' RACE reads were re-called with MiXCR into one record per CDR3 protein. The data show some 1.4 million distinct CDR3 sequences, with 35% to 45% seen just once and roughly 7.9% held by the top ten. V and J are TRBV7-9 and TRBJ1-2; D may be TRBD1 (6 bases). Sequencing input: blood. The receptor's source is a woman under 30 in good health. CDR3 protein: CASSLGAEVVGYTF. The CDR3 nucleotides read TGTGCCAGCAGCTTGGGGGCCGAGGTGGTCGGCTACACCTTC.